This TCR beta chain was captured in a study of cytomegalovirus exposure and HLA in healthy donors. J was trimmed by 5 bases and V by 3 bases; bases with no gene match: 5. The CDR3 runs to 15 residues. The germline CDR1 and CDR2 sequences are SGHTA and FQGNSA. The primer mix had 60 Vbeta and 13 Jbeta primers. TCRdb keeps only in-frame clones here, not all; method: immunoSEQ multiplex PCR. The sample carries 170,000 or so clones, 80% recorded once. The TCR originated in a boy between 10 and 17 years old in good health and CMV-seronegative. J is TRBJ2-2 and V is TRBV7-2; 8 bases are a match to TRBD2. The sequencing sample was made of PBMCs. The CDR3: CASSLSGSGTGELFF. DNA for the CDR3: TGTGCCAGCAGCTTGAGCGGGAGCGGGACCGGGGAGCTGTTTTTT.